The clone carrying this T cell receptor (beta chain) came up once. Its cognate antigen is unknown. This PCR relied on a set of 60 Vbeta primers and 13 Jbeta primers. Repertoires were generated with immunoSEQ multiplex PCR, while TCRdb's copy carries only in-frame clones and drops some. The profile covers about 160,000 clones, with 85% appearing a single time and 1% taken by the ten largest. The data were taken from a study of cytomegalovirus exposure and HLA in healthy donors. General observations from the study: TCR beta V- and J-gene trimming was later associated with a missense DCLRE1C variant. In most subjects, TCR beta sequences reportedly gave accurate predictions of HLA-A and HLA-B alleles.

Germline-derived CDR1 and CDR2 are SGHNT and YYREEE (reference sequence). The CDR3 extends over 13 amino acids. V dropped 1 base and J dropped 12 bases, with 17 bases sitting between them. This sequence originates from a boy aged 2 to 9 in good health and CMV-seronegative. The chain links TRBV5-4 to TRBJ2-7; D perhaps matches TRBD2 (5 bases). Material for sequencing was PBMCs. CDR3 bases: TGTGCCAGCAGCTTGCTCCCCCTCGGGATCTCGTACTTC. Translating gives CASSLLPLGISYF.